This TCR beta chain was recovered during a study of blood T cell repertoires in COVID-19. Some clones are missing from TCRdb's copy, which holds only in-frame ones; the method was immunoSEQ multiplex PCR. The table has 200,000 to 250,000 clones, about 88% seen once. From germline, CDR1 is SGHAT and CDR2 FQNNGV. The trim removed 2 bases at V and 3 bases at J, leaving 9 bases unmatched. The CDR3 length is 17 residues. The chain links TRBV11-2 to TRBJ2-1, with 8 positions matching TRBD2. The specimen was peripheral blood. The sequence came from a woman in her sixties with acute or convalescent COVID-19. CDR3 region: CASSLPSGGGGYNEQFF. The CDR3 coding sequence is TGTGCCAGCAGCTTACCCTCCGGGGGGGGCGGCTACAATGAGCAGTTCTTC.